The rows below give T cell receptor beta chains drawn from one sample of a study of blood T cell repertoires in COVID-19. Using immunoSEQ multiplex PCR, the repertoire was profiled, and TCRdb retains in-frame clones only, with some absent. The sample consists of roughly 160,000 clones, about nine tenths of them appearing once. Material for sequencing was peripheral blood. These receptors were taken from a woman aged 55-69 years who had recovered from COVID-19. Both conserved end residues are part of each CDR3. D genes are given only for firm matches. Expanded clones get a size class; other rows say once, few or many, or leave the size out.

d_call	v_call	cdr3_length	clone_size	j_call	cdr3_nt	cdr3_aa
TRBD1	TRBV5-4	14	.	TRBJ2-7	TGTGCCAGCAGATTGGCAGGGGGTTCCTACGAGCAGTACTTC	CASRLAGGSYEQYF
TRBD1	TRBV25-1	15	once	TRBJ1-2	TGTGCCAGCAGTGCTACCTTGGGGACAGCCTATGGCTACACCTTC	CASSATLGTAYGYTF
TRBD2	TRBV5-1	17	.	TRBJ2-5	TGCGCCAGCAGCAAACCTGAAGGACTAGCGGGGCAAGAGACCCAGTACTTC	CASSKPEGLAGQETQYF
TRBD1	TRBV19	14	once	TRBJ1-4	TGTGCCAGTAGGAGGGACAGGGACCCTGAAAAACTGTTTTTT	CASRRDRDPEKLFF
TRBD1	TRBV18	18	.	TRBJ2-3	TGTGCCAGCTCACCCCCCAGACAGGGGACGCACCTCACAGATACGCAGTATTTT	CASSPPRQGTHLTDTQYF
.	TRBV4-2	17	few	TRBJ1-5	TGTGCCAGCAGCCAAGTCTCCGGAGGAGATAGCAATCAGCCCCAGCATTTT	CASSQVSGGDSNQPQHF
TRBD2	TRBV5-1	16	once	TRBJ2-7	TGCGCCAGCAGCCGTCCGCTAGCGGGGGGGCTGGGTGAGCAGTACTTC	CASSRPLAGGLGEQYF
TRBD1	TRBV28	15	.	TRBJ1-1	TGTGCCAGCAGTCCTTCAGACAGGGACCACACTGAAGCTTTCTTT	CASSPSDRDHTEAFF
TRBD1	TRBV28	16	.	TRBJ2-3	TGTGCCAGCAGTTTATTGCAGGGGGCTAGCACAGATACGCAGTATTTT	CASSLLQGASTDTQYF
TRBD2	TRBV12-3/TRBV12-4	13	.	TRBJ2-3	TGTGCCAGCAGTCCTCGGGGGGGAGATACGCAGTATTTT	CASSPRGGDTQYF
TRBD2	TRBV5-1	15	.	TRBJ2-3	TGCGCCAGCAGCTTGAGCGGGATGATCCAGGATACGCAGTATTTT	CASSLSGMIQDTQYF
.	TRBV2	13	.	TRBJ2-7	TGTGCCAGCGGGGGCAGGGGCTCCTACGAGCAGTACTTC	CASGGRGSYEQYF
TRBD1	TRBV6-5	15	.	TRBJ2-2	TGTGCCAGCAGTTACTCGCAGGGGACAGTGGGGGAGCTGTTTTTT	CASSYSQGTVGELFF
.	TRBV10-3	13	.	TRBJ1-1	TGTGCCATCAGGGTGAGTCGGGACACTGAAGCTTTCTTT	CAIRVSRDTEAFF
.	TRBV18	14	.	TRBJ1-1	TGTGCCAGCTCACCACCGGGGCCGAACACTGAAGCTTTCTTT	CASSPPGPNTEAFF
TRBD2	TRBV7-9	14	.	TRBJ2-7	TGTGCCAGCAGCCGGACTAGAGACCCCGTGGAGCAGTACTTC	CASSRTRDPVEQYF
TRBD1	TRBV5-3	21	few	TRBJ1-2	TGTGCCAGAAGCTTAGTTGATTTGAAAACCGGGACAGCAAAAAAATACTATGGCTACACCTTC	CARSLVDLKTGTAKKYYGYTF
.	TRBV7-6	15	once	TRBJ2-7	TGTGCCAGCAGCTTAGGTGGGGGGGCAGGCTACGAGCAGTACTTC	CASSLGGGAGYEQYF
TRBD2	TRBV5-4	18	.	TRBJ2-5	TGTGCCAGCAGCCCGGGACTAGCGGGGGAATTGTACCAAGAGACCCAGTACTTC	CASSPGLAGELYQETQYF
.	TRBV12-3/TRBV12-4	13	.	TRBJ2-1	TGTGCCAGCAGGCTAGACTCCAACAATGAGCAGTTCTTC	CASRLDSNNEQFF
.	TRBV28	11	.	TRBJ1-2	TGTGCCATCCCTGAACGGGGTGGCTACACCTTC	CAIPERGGYTF
.	TRBV18	15	.	TRBJ1-4	TGTGCCAGCTCACGCCAGGCGGGGGCGGGTGAAAAACTGTTTTTT	CASSRQAGAGEKLFF
.	TRBV6-5	14	.	TRBJ2-7	TGTGCCAGCAAAGGGGCCCAATATCGGGACGAGCAGTACTTC	CASKGAQYRDEQYF
.	TRBV5-4	14	.	TRBJ2-5	TGTGCCAGCAGCTTAAGACAGAGCCAAGAGACCCAGTACTTC	CASSLRQSQETQYF
.	TRBV5-4	15	.	TRBJ2-4	TGTGCCAGCAGCACTAGCACGGGACCCAAAAACATTCAGTACTTC	CASSTSTGPKNIQYF
.	TRBV20-1	11	.	TRBJ2-7	TGCCGTACCCTGGCAGGGCGCGAGCAGTACTTC	CRTLAGREQYF
.	TRBV5-5	14	.	TRBJ1-5	TGTGCCAGCAGCTTGGTACCAGGGGATCAGCCCCAGCATTTT	CASSLVPGDQPQHF
TRBD2	TRBV29-1	16	.	TRBJ2-1	TGCAGCGTCCAACGACTAGCGGGACCCCTTGACAATGAGCAGTTCTTC	CSVQRLAGPLDNEQFF
.	TRBV9	14	.	TRBJ2-1	TGTGCCAGCAGCGTAGCTCAGCGTTGGGATGAGCAGTTCTTC	CASSVAQRWDEQFF
TRBD1	TRBV5-4	17	.	TRBJ2-3	TGTGCCAGCAGCAAAAACAGACAGGGCACTAGCACAGATACGCAGTATTTT	CASSKNRQGTSTDTQYF
TRBD1	TRBV28	15	.	TRBJ1-1	TGTGCCAGCATCCTCCGGACAGGGGGAAGAACTGAAGCTTTCTTT	CASILRTGGRTEAFF
.	TRBV6-5	14	.	TRBJ1-3	TGTGCCAGCATCGAGGGTGGTGCTGGAAACACCATATATTTT	CASIEGGAGNTIYF
.	TRBV4-1	18	once	TRBJ1-4	TGCGCCAGCAGCCAAGGGGCAGCGGCACTTACAACTAATGAAAAACTGTTTTTT	CASSQGAAALTTNEKLFF
TRBD1	TRBV6-6	12	.	TRBJ1-5	TGTGCCAGCAGGACAGGGACTCAGCCCCAGCATTTT	CASRTGTQPQHF
TRBD1	TRBV2	15	.	TRBJ2-1	TGTGCCAGCAGGGCGGGACAGGGGGGTTCGGATGAGCAGTTCTTC	CASRAGQGGSDEQFF
.	TRBV14	14	.	TRBJ2-3	TGTGCCAGCAGCACAATATCTAGCACAGATACGCAGTATTTT	CASSTISSTDTQYF
.	TRBV3-1/TRBV3-2	14	.	TRBJ1-1	TGTGCCAGCAGCCAAGAAGGCGGGAGCACTGAAGCTTTCTTT	CASSQEGGSTEAFF
TRBD2	TRBV11-2	15	once	TRBJ2-7	TGTGCCAGCAGCCATAGCGGGGGGCTTCCCTACGAGCAGTACTTC	CASSHSGGLPYEQYF
TRBD1	TRBV5-4	16	.	TRBJ1-2	TGTGCCAGCAGCTTGGGAGGGACAGGGAATAACTATGGCTACACCTTC	CASSLGGTGNNYGYTF
.	TRBV18	13	.	TRBJ1-1	TGTGCCAGCTCACCAGGGGGCGACCCTGAAGCTTTCTTT	CASSPGGDPEAFF
.	TRBV20-1	11	.	TRBJ1-2	TGCAGTGCTAGAAATAGCTATGGCTACACCTTC	CSARNSYGYTF
.	TRBV19	15	.	TRBJ1-4	TGTGCCAGTAGTAACTCCCCGGAGGCTAATGAAAAACTGTTTTTT	CASSNSPEANEKLFF
.	TRBV7-9	12	.	TRBJ2-2	TGTGCCAGCAGCTTGGGCCAAAACGTGGTGTTTTTT	CASSLGQNVVFF
.	TRBV28	15	.	TRBJ2-2	TGTGCCAGCATAAGCGGAAGCAGAACCACCGGGGAGCTGTTTTTT	CASISGSRTTGELFF
TRBD1	TRBV19	17	few	TRBJ1-1	TGTGCCAGTAGTCTCGGACAGGGTAAAGGCTGGGGCAGTGAAGCTTTCTTT	CASSLGQGKGWGSEAFF
TRBD2	TRBV7-9	14	.	TRBJ2-1	TGTGCCAGCAGCTCAGGGACTACCTACAATGAGCAGTTCTTC	CASSSGTTYNEQFF
TRBD1	TRBV5-1	12	.	TRBJ2-7	TGCGCCAGCAGCTCAGACCGGGACAGATTGGAATTC	CASSSDRDRLEF
TRBD2	TRBV29-1	16	.	TRBJ2-7	TGCAGCGTTGAAGTCGGGAGCGGGGGGCCCTCCTACGAGCAGTACTTC	CSVEVGSGGPSYEQYF
TRBD2	TRBV4-2	14	.	TRBJ2-1	TGTGCCAGCAGCATCGAGTCGGGACTAGCGGAGCAGTTCTTC	CASSIESGLAEQFF
.	TRBV3-1/TRBV3-2	13	.	TRBJ1-4	TGTGCCAGCAGCCAAGCAGTTAATGAAAAACTGTTTTTT	CASSQAVNEKLFF
TRBD1	TRBV3-1/TRBV3-2	16	.	TRBJ1-4	TGTGCCAGCAGCCCAGGCATCGGGACAGGGGAAGAAAAACTGTTTTTT	CASSPGIGTGEEKLFF
TRBD1	TRBV27	15	.	TRBJ2-7	TGTGCCAGCAGTCGTCCCGGGACAGGGTCCAACGAGCAGTACTTC	CASSRPGTGSNEQYF
.	TRBV5-5	18	.	TRBJ2-2	TGTGCCAGCAGCTTGTATAGGACATCGGGCCCGAACACCGGGGAGCTGTTTTTT	CASSLYRTSGPNTGELFF
.	TRBV21-1	16	.	TRBJ1-5	TGTGCCAGCAGCAACCCCTCCGGGACAGAACATCAGCCCCAGCATTTT	CASSNPSGTEHQPQHF